A single sample gave rise to the 22 T cell receptor beta chains below, sequenced in a study of blood T cell repertoires in COVID-19. The protocol was immunoSEQ multiplex PCR, while the TCRdb copy is restricted to in-frame clones and leaves out a portion. This repertoire shows approximately 89,000 clones, around nine tenths found once; its top ten account for about 4.5%. Sequencing input: peripheral blood. These receptor sequences come from a man between 65 and 80 years old with acute or convalescent COVID-19.

The chain combines TRBV19 with TRBJ1-3; D is ambiguous. From germline, CDR1 is LNHDA and CDR2 SQIVND (reference sequence). The CDR3 has 14 amino acids. Between the trimmed V and J ends, which lost 6 bases and 0 bases, there was a span of 9 bases. CDR3 DNA: TGTGCCAGTAGATTTGGGAGCTCTGGAAACACCATATATTTT. Encoded protein: CASRFGSSGNTIYF.

The rearrangement links TRBV18 to TRBJ2-7; 14 bases are shared with TRBD2. J was trimmed by 7 bases and V by 3 bases; bases with no gene match: 8. Germline assignment: CDR1 KGHSH and CDR2 LQKENI. This CDR3 comprises 16 residues. CDR3 DNA sequence: TGTGCCAGCTCACCTGCGACTAGCGGGGGGGCAGGTGAGCAGTACTTC. As protein: CASSPATSGGAGEQYF.

This chain's CDR3 is CASSPGRENSPLHF. DNA for the CDR3: TGCGCCAGCAGCCCGGGACGGGAGAATTCACCCCTCCACTTT. The rearrangement joins TRBV5-1 to TRBJ1-6; D may be TRBD1 (5 bases). V lost 4 bases and J lost 7, with 12 bases in between. Germline-derived CDR1 and CDR2 are SGHRS and YFSETQ. The CDR3 consists of 14 residues.

This clone was detected only a few times. The rearrangement links TRBV7-9 to TRBJ1-5; 7 nucleotides line up with TRBD1. The germline V gene encodes CDR1 SEHNR and CDR2 FQNEAQ (reference sequence). J gave up 8 bases and V 3 bases, and 4 bases lay outside the gene matches. The CDR3 sequence is 13 residues long. The CDR3 bases are TGTGCCAGCAGCTTCATACAGGGGAAGCCCCAGCATTTT. It codes for CASSFIQGKPQHF.

This chain links TRBV6-5 with TRBJ1-5, with TRBD1 as a possible D gene (5 bases). V lost 8 bases, J lost 1 base, and 15 bases lay in between. From germline, CDR1 is MNHEY and CDR2 SVGAGI. This CDR3 is built from 15 residues. The CDR3 nucleotides are TGTGCCAGCGTGGAGGGGCTTAGAAGCAATCAGCCCCAGCATTTT. This encodes CASVEGLRSNQPQHF.

This chain joins TRBV2 and TRBJ1-1; D is unclear. The V end lost 8 bases, the J end lost 1 base, and 11 bases lay between the germline ends. CDR3 length: 13 amino acids. Germline V gene data show CDR1 as SNHLY and CDR2 as FYNNEI. In nucleotides, the CDR3 is TGTGCCAGCCGCCTGGGGAGGAACACTGAAGCTTTCTTT. Translated, it gives CASRLGRNTEAFF.

This chain connects TRBV5-1 to TRBJ1-4; D unresolved. The CDR3 extends over 14 amino acids. The germline CDR1 and CDR2 sequences are SGHRS and YFSETQ. The V and J ends lost 2 bases and 5 bases respectively, with 10 bases between them. The CDR3 reads CASSFGPGNEKLFF. CDR3 sequence (DNA): TGCGCCAGCAGCTTCGGACCGGGGAATGAAAAACTGTTTTTT.

This chain links TRBV5-4 with TRBJ1-1; no reliable D call. The V gene's germline CDR1 is SGHNT and CDR2 YYREEE (reference sequence). The CDR3 sequence is 14 residues long. Trimming left V 0 bases short and J 2 bases short, with 8 bases between. The CDR3 DNA is TGTGCCAGCAGCTTGGAGTCAGTTAACACTGAAGCTTTCTTT. Amino acid sequence: CASSLESVNTEAFF.

The genes are TRBV5-1 and TRBJ1-2; possibly TRBD1 for D (6 bases). Germline V gene sequence: CDR1 SGHRS, CDR2 YFSETQ. The CDR3 covers 15 residues. Trimming removed 0 bases from V and 8 bases from J, with 17 bases in between. The CDR3 DNA is TGCGCCAGCAGCTTGGGGAGCCTTACAGGGATCGGCTACACCTTC. Its protein is CASSLGSLTGIGYTF.

The chain carries TRBV5-1 and TRBJ2-7, with D tentatively TRBD1 (5 bases). The CDR3 is 14 residues long. Per germline, CDR1 SGHRS and CDR2 YFSETQ. Trimming removed 7 bases from V and 9 bases from J, with 23 bases in between. In DNA, the CDR3 is TGCGCCAGCCGCCCCGGACAAGTCGGGCTCGGGCAGTACTTC. Its protein is CASRPGQVGLGQYF.

The table lists this clone with a few counts. The CDR3 protein is CASSPGQGGPQPQHF. In DNA, the CDR3 is TGTGCCAGCTCACCCGGACAGGGAGGGCCTCAGCCCCAGCATTTT. The rearrangement joins TRBV18 to TRBJ1-5; 8 positions match TRBD1. This CDR3 contains 15 residues. Per the germline V gene, CDR1 is KGHSH and CDR2 is LQKENI. Trimming cost V 3 bases and J 6 bases; bases outside gene matches: 7.

The rearrangement uses TRBV11-2 and TRBJ2-2; tentative D call: TRBD1 (6 bases). Germline V gives CDR1 SGHAT, CDR2 FQNNGV. Trimming pared 8 bases from V and 2 bases from J, leaving 21 bases between. The CDR3 consists of 17 residues. The CDR3 reads CASGRASGTINTGELFF. The CDR3, as DNA: TGTGCCAGCGGGCGGGCTTCCGGGACAATCAACACCGGGGAGCTGTTTTTT.

This clone appeared once. The chain is built from TRBV5-6 and TRBJ2-7, with D perhaps TRBD2 (6 bases). Germline assignment: CDR1 SGHDT and CDR2 YYEEEE. This CDR3 is built from 13 residues. Trimming removed 0 bases from V and 5 bases from J, with 9 bases in between. This chain's CDR3 is CASSLEGRNEQYF. CDR3 coding DNA: TGTGCCAGCAGCTTGGAGGGGAGGAACGAGCAGTACTTC.

V is TRBV6-5 and J is TRBJ1-1; weak D call: TRBD1 (5 bases). Per the germline V gene, CDR1 is MNHEY and CDR2 is SVGAGI. This CDR3 is built from 11 residues. Trimming took off 8 bases at V and 8 bases at J, with 12 bases between the two ends. The CDR3, as DNA: TGTGCCAGCCACAGGCAAGGGGAAGCTTTCTTT. It translates to CASHRQGEAFF.

The rearrangement uses TRBV2 and TRBJ2-7; the match to TRBD1 covers 7 bases. This CDR3 region has 15 residues. Germline loops: CDR1 SNHLY, CDR2 FYNNEI. The J segment lost 0 bases and the V segment lost 7 bases, leaving 9 bases of the junction unmatched. The chain's CDR3 is CASTPDRVSSYEQYF. The CDR3 DNA follows: TGTGCCAGCACCCCAGACAGGGTATCCTCCTACGAGCAGTACTTC.

V and J are TRBV30 and TRBJ2-2; 9 nucleotides agree with TRBD2. The CDR3 has 15 amino acids. The germline V gene encodes CDR1 GTSNPN and CDR2 SVGIG (reference sequence). V shed 5 bases and J 1 base; nucleotides not matched to a gene: 5. The CDR3 region has the DNA TGTGCCTGGGAGAGCGGGGGGCTGAACACCGGGGAGCTGTTTTTT. It specifies CAWESGGLNTGELFF.

This clone occurred a few times. The V gene is TRBV7-8, the J gene TRBJ2-7; 9 positions match TRBD1. This CDR3 is 15 amino acids long. Trimming cost V 3 bases and J 4 bases; bases outside gene matches: 7. Germline CDR1 is SGHVS and CDR2 is FQNEAQ. The CDR3 protein is CASSFVRDREYEQYF. CDR3 DNA sequence: TGTGCCAGCAGCTTTGTACGGGACAGGGAATACGAGCAGTACTTC.

V is TRBV19 and J is TRBJ1-5; 7 nucleotides align to TRBD1. The ends lost 2 bases at V and 6 bases at J; junction bases unmatched: 7. CDR3 length equals 15 residues. CDR1 is LNHDA, CDR2 SQIVND, per germline (reference sequence). Written as DNA, the CDR3 is TGTGCCAGTAGTATATCGGCAGGGGGAGGTCAGCCCCAGCATTTT. As protein: CASSISAGGGQPQHF.

The chain joins TRBV10-1 to TRBJ2-7, with 9 bases fitting TRBD1. This CDR3 spans 16 amino acids. V shed 5 bases and J 6 bases; nucleotides not matched to a gene: 14. Germline V lookup: CDR1 WNHNN, CDR2 SYGVQD (reference sequence). CDR3: CASSRTRGQGRGEQYF. CDR3 DNA sequence: TGCGCCAGCAGTCGTACCCGGGGACAGGGTCGAGGCGAGCAGTACTTC.

The V and J genes are TRBV19 and TRBJ2-3; 8 nucleotides align to TRBD1. This CDR3 has 16 amino acids. Germline CDR1 and CDR2: LNHDA and SQIVND (reference sequence). The J segment lost 1 base and the V segment lost 4 bases, leaving 7 bases of the junction unmatched. The CDR3 DNA reads TGTGCCAGTAGTACCGGACAGGGAGGCCGCACAGATACGCAGTATTTT. It is translated as CASSTGQGGRTDTQYF.

The rearrangement links TRBV10-3 to TRBJ1-1; tentatively, D is TRBD1 (5 bases). The V end lost 3 bases, the J end lost 1 base, and 9 bases lay between the germline ends. The germline CDR1 and CDR2 sequences are ENHRY and SYGVKD. The CDR3 sequence is 14 residues long. The CDR3 loop reads CAISDRVGNTEAFF. The DNA of the CDR3 is TGTGCCATCAGTGACAGGGTTGGGAACACTGAAGCTTTCTTT.

V is TRBV19 and J is TRBJ2-7; possible D gene TRBD1, 6 bases. The germline V gene has CDR1 LNHDA and CDR2 SQIVND (reference sequence). This CDR3 spans 16 amino acids. Trimming removed 5 bases from V and 2 bases from J, with 19 bases in between. In DNA form, the CDR3 reads TGTGCCAGTAGTTCCCACACCGGGACACTCACCTACGAGCAGTACTTC. Translating it yields CASSSHTGTLTYEQYF.